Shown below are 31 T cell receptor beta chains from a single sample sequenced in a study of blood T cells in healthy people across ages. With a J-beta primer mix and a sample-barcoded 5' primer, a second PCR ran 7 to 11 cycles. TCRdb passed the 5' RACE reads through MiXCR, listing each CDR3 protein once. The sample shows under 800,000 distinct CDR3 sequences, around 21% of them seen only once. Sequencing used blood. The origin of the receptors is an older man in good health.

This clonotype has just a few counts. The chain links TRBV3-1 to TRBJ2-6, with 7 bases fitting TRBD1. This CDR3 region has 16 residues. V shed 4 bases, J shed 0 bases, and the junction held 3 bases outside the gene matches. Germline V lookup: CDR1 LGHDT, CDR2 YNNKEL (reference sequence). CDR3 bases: TGTGCCAGCAGCCCAACAGGGGACTCTGGGGCCAACGTCCTGACTTTC. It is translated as CASSPTGDSGANVLTF.

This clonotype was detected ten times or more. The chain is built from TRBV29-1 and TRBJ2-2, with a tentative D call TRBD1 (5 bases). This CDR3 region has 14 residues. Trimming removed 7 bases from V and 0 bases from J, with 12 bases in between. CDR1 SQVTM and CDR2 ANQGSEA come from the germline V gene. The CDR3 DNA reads TGCAGCGCAATTGGACAAACGAACACCGGGGAGCTGTTTTTT. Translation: CSAIGQTNTGELFF.

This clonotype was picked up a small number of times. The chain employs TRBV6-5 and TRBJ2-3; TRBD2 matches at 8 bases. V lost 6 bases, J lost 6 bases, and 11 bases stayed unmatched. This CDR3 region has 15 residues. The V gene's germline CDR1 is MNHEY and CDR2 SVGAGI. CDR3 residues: CASRISGTPTDTQYF. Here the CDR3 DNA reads TGTGCCAGCAGGATTAGCGGGACACCCACTGATACGCAGTATTTT.

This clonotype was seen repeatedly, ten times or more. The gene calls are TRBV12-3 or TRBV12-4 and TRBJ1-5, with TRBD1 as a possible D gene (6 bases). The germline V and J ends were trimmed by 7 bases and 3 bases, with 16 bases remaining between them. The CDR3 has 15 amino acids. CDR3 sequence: CASTLDRRNNQPQHF. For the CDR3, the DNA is TGTGCCAGCACCCTCGACAGGAGGAACAATCAGCCCCAGCATTTT.

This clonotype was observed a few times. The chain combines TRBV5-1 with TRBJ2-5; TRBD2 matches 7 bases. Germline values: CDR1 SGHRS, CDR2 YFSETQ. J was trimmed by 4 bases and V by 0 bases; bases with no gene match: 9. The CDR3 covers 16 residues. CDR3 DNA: TGCGCCAGCAGCTTGGCCGGGGCGGGGGAAGGAGAGACCCAGTACTTC. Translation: CASSLAGAGEGETQYF. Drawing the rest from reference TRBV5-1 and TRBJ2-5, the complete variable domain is KAGVTQTPRYLIKTRGQQVTLSCSPISGHRSVSWYQQTPGQGLQFLFEYFSETQRNKGNFPGRFSGRQFSNSRSEMNVSTLELGDSALYLCASSLAGAGEGETQYFGPGTRLLVL.

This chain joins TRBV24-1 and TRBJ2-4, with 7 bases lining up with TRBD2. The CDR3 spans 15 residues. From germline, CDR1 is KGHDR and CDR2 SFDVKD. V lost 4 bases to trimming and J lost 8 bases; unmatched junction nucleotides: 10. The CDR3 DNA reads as TGTGCCACCAGTGAGGCCGGGACGGGGGGAGACATTCAGTACTTC. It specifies CATSEAGTGGDIQYF.

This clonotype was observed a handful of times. The CDR3 nucleotides are TGTGCCAGCAGGTTTACAGGGGCAACTAATGAAAAACTGTTTTTT. Translated: CASRFTGATNEKLFF. The V call is TRBV2, the J call TRBJ1-4; 7 nucleotides align to TRBD1. Germline lookup yields CDR1 SNHLY and CDR2 FYNNEI. The CDR3 has 15 residues. V gave up 6 bases and J gave up 0 bases; unmatched junction bases: 4.

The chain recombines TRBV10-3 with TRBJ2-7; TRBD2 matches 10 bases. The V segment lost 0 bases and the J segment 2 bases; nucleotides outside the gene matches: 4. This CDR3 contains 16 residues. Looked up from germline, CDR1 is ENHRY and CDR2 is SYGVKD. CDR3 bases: TGTGCCATCAGTGAGTCGCCTAGCGGGGGAGCCTACGAGCAGTACTTC. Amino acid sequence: CAISESPSGGAYEQYF.

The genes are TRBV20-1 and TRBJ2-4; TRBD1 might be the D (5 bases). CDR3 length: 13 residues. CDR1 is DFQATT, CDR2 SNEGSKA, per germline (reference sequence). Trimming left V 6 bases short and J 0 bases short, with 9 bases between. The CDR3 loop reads CSAVQVAKNIQYF. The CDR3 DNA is TGCAGTGCGGTACAGGTAGCCAAAAACATTCAGTACTTC.

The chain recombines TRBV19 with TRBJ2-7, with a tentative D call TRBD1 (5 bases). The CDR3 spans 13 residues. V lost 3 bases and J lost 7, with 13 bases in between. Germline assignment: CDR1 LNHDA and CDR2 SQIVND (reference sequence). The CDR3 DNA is TGTGCCAGTAGTATCGGTCAGGGTCTGGAGCAGTACTTC. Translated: CASSIGQGLEQYF.

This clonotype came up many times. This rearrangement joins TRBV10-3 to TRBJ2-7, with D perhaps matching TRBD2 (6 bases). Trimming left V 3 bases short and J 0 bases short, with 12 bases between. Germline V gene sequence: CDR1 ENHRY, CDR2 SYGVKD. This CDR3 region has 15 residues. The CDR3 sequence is CAISDDLGGSYEQYF. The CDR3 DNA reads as TGTGCCATCAGTGATGACTTGGGGGGCTCCTACGAGCAGTACTTC.

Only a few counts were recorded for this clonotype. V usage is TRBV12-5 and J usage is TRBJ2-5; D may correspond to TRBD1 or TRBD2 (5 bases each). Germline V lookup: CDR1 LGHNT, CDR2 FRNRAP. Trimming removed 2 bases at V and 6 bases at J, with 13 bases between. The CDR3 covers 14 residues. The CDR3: CASGLTGTGKTQYF. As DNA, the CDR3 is TGTGCTAGTGGTTTGACCGGGACCGGGAAGACCCAGTACTTC.

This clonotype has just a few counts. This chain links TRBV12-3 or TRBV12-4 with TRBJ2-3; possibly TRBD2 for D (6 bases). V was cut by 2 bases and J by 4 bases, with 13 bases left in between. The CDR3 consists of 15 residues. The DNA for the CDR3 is TGTGCCAGCAGTTTACGGAGGGCCGGGGCAGATACGCAGTATTTT. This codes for CASSLRRAGADTQYF.

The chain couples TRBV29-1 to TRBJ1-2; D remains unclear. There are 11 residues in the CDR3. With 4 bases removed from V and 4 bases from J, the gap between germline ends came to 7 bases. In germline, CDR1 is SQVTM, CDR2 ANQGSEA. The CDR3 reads CSVAGLYGYTF. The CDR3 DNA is TGCAGCGTTGCCGGACTCTATGGCTACACCTTC.

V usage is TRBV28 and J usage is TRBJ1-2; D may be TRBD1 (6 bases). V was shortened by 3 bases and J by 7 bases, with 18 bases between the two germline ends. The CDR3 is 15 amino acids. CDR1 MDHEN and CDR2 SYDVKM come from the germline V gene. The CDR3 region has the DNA TGTGCCAGCAGTTTGACCACAAGGGGGGCCGGTGGCTACACCTTC. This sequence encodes CASSLTTRGAGGYTF.

CDR3 DNA sequence: TGTGCCAGCAGATCTCGACAGGAGGTGAACACTGAAGCTTTCTTT. As protein: CASRSRQEVNTEAFF. The rearrangement uses TRBV2 and TRBJ1-1, with a possible D match to TRBD1 (6 bases). V dropped 6 bases and J dropped 0 bases, with 14 bases sitting between them. Germline V gene data show CDR1 as SNHLY and CDR2 as FYNNEI. The CDR3 loop spans 15 amino acids.

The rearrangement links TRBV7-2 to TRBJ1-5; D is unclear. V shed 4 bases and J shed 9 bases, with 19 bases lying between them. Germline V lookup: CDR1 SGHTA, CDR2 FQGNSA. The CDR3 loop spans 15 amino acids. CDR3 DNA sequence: TGTGCCAGCAGCTACGGCGAGGACCCGAGGCGGCCCCAGCATTTT. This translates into CASSYGEDPRRPQHF.

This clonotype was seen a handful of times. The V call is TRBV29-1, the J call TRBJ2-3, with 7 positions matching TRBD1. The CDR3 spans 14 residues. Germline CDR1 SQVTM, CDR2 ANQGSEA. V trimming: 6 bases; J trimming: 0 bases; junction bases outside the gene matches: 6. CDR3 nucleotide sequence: TGCAGCGTGGAGGACAGGATGAGCACAGATACGCAGTATTTT. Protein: CSVEDRMSTDTQYF.

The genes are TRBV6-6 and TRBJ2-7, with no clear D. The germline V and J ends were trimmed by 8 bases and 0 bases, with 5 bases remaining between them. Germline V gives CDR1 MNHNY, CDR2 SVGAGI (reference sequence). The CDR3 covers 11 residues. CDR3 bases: TGTGCCAGCCAGCGCTCCTACGAGCAGTACTTC. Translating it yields CASQRSYEQYF.

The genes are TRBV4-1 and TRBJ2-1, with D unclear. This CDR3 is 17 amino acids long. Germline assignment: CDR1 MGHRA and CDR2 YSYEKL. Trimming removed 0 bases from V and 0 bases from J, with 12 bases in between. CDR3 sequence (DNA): TGCGCCAGCAGCCAAGATCAGAGCGCTAGCTCCTACAATGAGCAGTTCTTC. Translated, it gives CASSQDQSASSYNEQFF.

Here the CDR3 DNA reads TGTGCCAGCAGCGTGGGTCAGGGGGAAGAAAAACTGTTTTTT. Translating it yields CASSVGQGEEKLFF. J is TRBJ1-4 and V is TRBV9, with TRBD1 identical over 7 bases. Germline trimming cut 2 bases from V and 8 bases from J; bases unmatched to any gene: 6. The germline CDR1 and CDR2 sequences are SGDLS and YYNGEE. The CDR3 consists of 14 residues.

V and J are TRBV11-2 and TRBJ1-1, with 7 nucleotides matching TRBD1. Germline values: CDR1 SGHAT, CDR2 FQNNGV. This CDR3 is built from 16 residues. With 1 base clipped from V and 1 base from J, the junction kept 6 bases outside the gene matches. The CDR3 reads CASSLAVRGPNTEAFF. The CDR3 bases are TGTGCCAGCAGCTTAGCAGTTAGGGGGCCGAACACTGAAGCTTTCTTT. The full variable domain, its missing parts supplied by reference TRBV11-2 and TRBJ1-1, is EAGVAQSPRYKIIEKRQSVAFWCNPISGHATLYWYQQILGQGPKLLIQFQNNGVVDDSQLPKDRFSAERLKGVDSTLKIQPAKLEDSAVYLCASSLAVRGPNTEAFFGQGTRLTVV.

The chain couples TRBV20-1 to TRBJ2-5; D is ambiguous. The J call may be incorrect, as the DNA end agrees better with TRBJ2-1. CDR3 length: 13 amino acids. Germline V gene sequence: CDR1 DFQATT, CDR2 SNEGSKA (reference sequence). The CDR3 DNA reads TGCAGTGCTATGACTCCACCTGGCAATGAGCAGTTCTTC. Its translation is CSAMTPPGNEQFF.

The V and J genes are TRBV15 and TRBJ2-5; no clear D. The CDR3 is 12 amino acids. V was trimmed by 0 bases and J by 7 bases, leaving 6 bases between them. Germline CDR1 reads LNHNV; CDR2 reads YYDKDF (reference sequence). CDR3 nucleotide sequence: TGTGCCACCAGCAGAGATGGGGTGACCCAGTACTTC. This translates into CATSRDGVTQYF.

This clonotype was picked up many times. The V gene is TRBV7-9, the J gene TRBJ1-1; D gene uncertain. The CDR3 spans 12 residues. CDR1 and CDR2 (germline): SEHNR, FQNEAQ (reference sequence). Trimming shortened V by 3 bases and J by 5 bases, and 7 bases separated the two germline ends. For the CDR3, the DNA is TGTGCCAGCAGCTTTCTAAGGACTGAAGCTTTCTTT. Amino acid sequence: CASSFLRTEAFF.

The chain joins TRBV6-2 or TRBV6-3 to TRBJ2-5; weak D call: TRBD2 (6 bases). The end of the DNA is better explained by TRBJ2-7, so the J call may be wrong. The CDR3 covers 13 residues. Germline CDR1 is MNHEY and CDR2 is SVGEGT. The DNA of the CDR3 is TGTGCCAGCAGTTATAGGGACTTCTACGAGCAGTACTTC. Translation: CASSYRDFYEQYF.

The CDR3 here is CASSYSAMRLAGGAGETQYF. As DNA, the CDR3 is TGTGCCAGCAGTTACTCGGCTATGAGACTAGCGGGAGGAGCGGGAGAGACCCAGTACTTC. This sequence joins TRBV6-2 or TRBV6-3 and TRBJ2-5; the match to TRBD2 covers 13 bases. This CDR3 contains 20 residues. V shed 0 bases, J shed 4 bases, and the junction held 14 bases outside the gene matches. Germline lookup yields CDR1 MNHEY and CDR2 SVGEGT.

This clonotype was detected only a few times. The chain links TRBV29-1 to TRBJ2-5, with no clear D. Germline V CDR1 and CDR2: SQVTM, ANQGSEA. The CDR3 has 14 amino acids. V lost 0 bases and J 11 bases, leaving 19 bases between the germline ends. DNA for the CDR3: TGCAGCGTTGAAGAGTCGGTTACAGTTCGAGCGCAGTACTTC. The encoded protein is CSVEESVTVRAQYF.

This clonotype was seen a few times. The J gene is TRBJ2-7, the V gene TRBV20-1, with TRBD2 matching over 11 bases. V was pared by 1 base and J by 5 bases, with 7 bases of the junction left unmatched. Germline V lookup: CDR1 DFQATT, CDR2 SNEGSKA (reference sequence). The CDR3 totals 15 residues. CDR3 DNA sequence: TGCAGTGCTAGAGGTTTGGCTAGCGGGAGGAACGAGCAGTACTTC. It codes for CSARGLASGRNEQYF.

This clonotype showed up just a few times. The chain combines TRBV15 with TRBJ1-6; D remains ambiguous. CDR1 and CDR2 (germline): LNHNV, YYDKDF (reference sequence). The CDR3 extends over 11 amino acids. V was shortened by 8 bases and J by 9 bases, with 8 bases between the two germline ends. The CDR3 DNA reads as TGTGCCACCTCTCCACCTTCACCCCTCCACTTT. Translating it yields CATSPPSPLHF.

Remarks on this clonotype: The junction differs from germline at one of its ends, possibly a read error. CDR3 in DNA: TGTGCCTGCAGCTTAGCTTTTGAAGCTTTCTTT. Its translation is CACSLAFEAFF. V and J are TRBV7-2 and TRBJ1-1; D ambiguous. The length of the CDR3 is 11 residues. Germline V gene sequence: CDR1 SGHTA, CDR2 FQGNSA.